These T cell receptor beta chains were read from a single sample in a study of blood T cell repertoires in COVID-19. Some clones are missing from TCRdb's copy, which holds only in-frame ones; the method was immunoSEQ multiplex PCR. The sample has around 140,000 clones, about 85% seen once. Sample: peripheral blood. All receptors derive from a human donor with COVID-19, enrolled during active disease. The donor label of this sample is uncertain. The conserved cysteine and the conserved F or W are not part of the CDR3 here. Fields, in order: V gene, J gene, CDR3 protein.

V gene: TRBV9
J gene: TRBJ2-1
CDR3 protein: ASSPLSGGIYNEQF

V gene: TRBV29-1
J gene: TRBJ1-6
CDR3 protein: SAQGDGNSPLH

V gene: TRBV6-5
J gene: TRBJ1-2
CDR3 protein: ASSYSIQGNGYT

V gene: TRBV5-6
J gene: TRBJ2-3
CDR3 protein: ASSFTGGSTDTQY

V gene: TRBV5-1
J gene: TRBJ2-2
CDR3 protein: ASSLRGRNTGELF

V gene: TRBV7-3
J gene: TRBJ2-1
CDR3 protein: ASSKGRGDNEQF

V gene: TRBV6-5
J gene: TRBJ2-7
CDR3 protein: ASTRGGSTYEQY

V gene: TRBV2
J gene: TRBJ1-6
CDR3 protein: ASSETPGQGGITYNSPLH

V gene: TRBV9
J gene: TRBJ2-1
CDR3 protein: ASSVVGRGAAHEQF

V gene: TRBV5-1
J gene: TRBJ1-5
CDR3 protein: ASSRDGGSQPQH

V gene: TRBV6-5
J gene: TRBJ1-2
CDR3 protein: ASSSTGTGDTYGYT

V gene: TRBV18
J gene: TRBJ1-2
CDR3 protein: ASSPPFVDGYT

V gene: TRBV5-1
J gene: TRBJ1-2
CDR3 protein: ASSWNLGGQRRNYGYT

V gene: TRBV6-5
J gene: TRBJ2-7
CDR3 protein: ASSSPGQGAGEQY

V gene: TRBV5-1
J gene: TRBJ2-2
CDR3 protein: ASSLDRGNTGELF

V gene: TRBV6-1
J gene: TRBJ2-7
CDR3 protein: ASSEPWDSAYEQY

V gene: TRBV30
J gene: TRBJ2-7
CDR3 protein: AWSVLRASGRIPLYEQY

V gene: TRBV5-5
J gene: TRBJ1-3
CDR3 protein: ASSWATDGGNTIY

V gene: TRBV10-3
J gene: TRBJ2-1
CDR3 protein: AISLRGSGDNEQF

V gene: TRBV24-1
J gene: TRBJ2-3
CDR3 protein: ATTTGDNTDTQY

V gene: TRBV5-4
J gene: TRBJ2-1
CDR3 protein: ASSFSLAGGFSYNEQF

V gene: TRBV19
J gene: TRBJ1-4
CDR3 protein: ASRREKLF

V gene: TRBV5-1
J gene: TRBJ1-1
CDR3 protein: ASSSQLTANTEAF

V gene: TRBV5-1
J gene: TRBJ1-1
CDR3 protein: ASSLARRGTEAF

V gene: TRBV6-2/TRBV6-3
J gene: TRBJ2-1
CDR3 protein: ASSYLRGGDEQF

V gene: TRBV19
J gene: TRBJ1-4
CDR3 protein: ASSPSSGTGDEKLF

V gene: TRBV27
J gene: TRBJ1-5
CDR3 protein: ASSPGHFQPQH

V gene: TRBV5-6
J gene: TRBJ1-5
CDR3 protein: AKRRGRNQPQH

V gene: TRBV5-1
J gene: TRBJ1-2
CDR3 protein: ASSGDVAGVRGYT

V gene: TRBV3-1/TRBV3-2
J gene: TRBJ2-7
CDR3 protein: ASSQGLIHYEQY

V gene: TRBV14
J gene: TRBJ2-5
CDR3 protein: ASSQDSGGRGETQY

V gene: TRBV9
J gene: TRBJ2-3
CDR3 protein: ASSVGGGGADTQY

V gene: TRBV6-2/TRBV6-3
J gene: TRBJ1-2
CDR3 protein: ASSSPGQGNYGYT

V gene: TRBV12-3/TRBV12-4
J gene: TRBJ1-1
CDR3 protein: ASSAQLNTEAF

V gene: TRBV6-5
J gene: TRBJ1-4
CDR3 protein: ASSSLKGADEKLF

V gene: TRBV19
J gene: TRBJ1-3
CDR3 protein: ASSIGVSGNTIY

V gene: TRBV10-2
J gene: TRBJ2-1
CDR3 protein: ASRGVLRGNEQF

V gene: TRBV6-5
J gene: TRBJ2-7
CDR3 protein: ASTKGVGDYEQY

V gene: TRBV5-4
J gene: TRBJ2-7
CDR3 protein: ASRRDSGEQY

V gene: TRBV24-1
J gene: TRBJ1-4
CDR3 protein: ATSDGQGGTNEKLF

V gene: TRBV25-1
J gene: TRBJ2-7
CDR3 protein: ASSEGGRSYEQY

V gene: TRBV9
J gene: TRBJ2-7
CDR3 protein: ASSVGGESYEQY

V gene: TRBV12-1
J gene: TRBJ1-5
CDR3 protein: ASSFWEENQPQH

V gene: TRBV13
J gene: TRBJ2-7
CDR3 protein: ASSFRTSGYEQY